Below are 4 T cell receptor beta chains sequenced from a single sample in a study of cytomegalovirus exposure and HLA in healthy donors. PCR primers comprised 60 Vbeta and 13 Jbeta primers. Here immunoSEQ multiplex PCR was the method, and the copy in TCRdb shows in-frame clones only, minus some. The table lists about 160,000 clones, roughly 80% of them singletons. Sequencing was performed on PBMCs. The receptor set was obtained from a woman under 40 in good health and CMV-seropositive.

The rearrangement links TRBV10-3 to TRBJ2-7, with D unclear. Germline V CDR1 and CDR2: ENHRY, SYGVKD. The CDR3 loop spans 11 amino acids. Trimming shortened V by 4 bases and J by 5 bases, and 6 bases separated the two germline ends. Here the CDR3 reads CAISGQNEQYF. In DNA, the CDR3 is TGTGCCATCAGTGGACAAAACGAGCAGTACTTC.

This chain links TRBV5-1 with TRBJ2-3, with TRBD2 matching 8 bases. With V trimmed by 5 bases and J by 5 bases, 4 bases remained unmatched. The germline CDR1 and CDR2 sequences are SGHRS and YFSETQ. The CDR3 has 13 residues. The CDR3 loop reads CASRVSGRDTQYF. The DNA for the CDR3 is TGCGCCAGCAGGGTGAGCGGGAGAGATACGCAGTATTTT. The full variable domain, with the rest looked up from reference TRBV5-1 and TRBJ2-3, is KAGVTQTPRYLIKTRGQQVTLSCSPISGHRSVSWYQQTPGQGLQFLFEYFSETQRNKGNFPGRFSGRQFSNSRSEMNVSTLELGDSALYLCASRVSGRDTQYFGPGTRLTVL.

The J gene is TRBJ1-5, the V gene TRBV23-1, with D possibly TRBD1 on 5 matching bases. TRBV23-1 is known as an ORF, though its function is uncertain. CDR3 length: 17 residues. Trimming shortened V by 7 bases and J by 1 base, and 20 bases separated the two germline ends. CDR3: CASNEGERPRSNQPQHF. CDR3 DNA sequence: TGCGCCAGCAATGAAGGGGAACGTCCGCGGAGCAATCAGCCCCAGCATTTT.

This chain connects TRBV28 to TRBJ1-1; D gene uncertain. Per the germline V gene, CDR1 is MDHEN and CDR2 is SYDVKM. This CDR3 is built from 13 residues. The V gene lost 1 base and the J gene lost 5 bases, with 8 bases spanning the gap. The CDR3 DNA reads as TGTGCCAGCAGTTTATTTCCGGGGACTGAAGCTTTCTTT. It specifies CASSLFPGTEAFF.